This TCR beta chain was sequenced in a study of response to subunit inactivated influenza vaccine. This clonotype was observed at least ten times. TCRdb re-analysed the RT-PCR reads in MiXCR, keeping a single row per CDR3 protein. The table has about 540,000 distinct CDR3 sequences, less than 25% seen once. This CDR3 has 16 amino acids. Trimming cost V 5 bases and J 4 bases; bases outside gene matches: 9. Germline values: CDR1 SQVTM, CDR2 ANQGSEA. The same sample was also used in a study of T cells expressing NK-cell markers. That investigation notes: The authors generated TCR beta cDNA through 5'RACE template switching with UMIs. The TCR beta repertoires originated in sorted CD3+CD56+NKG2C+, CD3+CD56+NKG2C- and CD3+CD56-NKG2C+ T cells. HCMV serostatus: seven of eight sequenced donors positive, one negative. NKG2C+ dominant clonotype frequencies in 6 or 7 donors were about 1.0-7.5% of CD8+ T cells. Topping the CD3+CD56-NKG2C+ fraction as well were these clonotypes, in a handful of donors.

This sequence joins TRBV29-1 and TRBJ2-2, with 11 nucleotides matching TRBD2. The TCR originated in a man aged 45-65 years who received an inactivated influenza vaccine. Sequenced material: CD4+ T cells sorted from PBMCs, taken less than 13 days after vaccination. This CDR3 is CSVSARTSGSTGELFF. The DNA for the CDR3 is TGCAGCGTTAGTGCTCGGACTAGCGGGTCCACCGGGGAGCTGTTTTTT.